The following is a T cell receptor beta chain sequence with its context. The TCR beta repertoire was assessed by survey-level immunoSEQ sequencing. Generated by immunoSEQ multiplex PCR, the TCRdb table keeps only in-frame clones and is missing some. The sample lists around 54,000 clones, approximately 93% occurring once. V was clipped by 2 bases and J by 6 bases, with 7 bases between them. The germline V gene encodes CDR1 GTSNPN and CDR2 SVGIG (reference sequence). The CDR3 totals 12 residues. The chain couples TRBV30 to TRBJ2-2, with D tentatively TRBD2 (5 bases). The sequence was collected from a man aged 35 to 55 with rheumatoid arthritis. Sequenced sample: PBMCs. CDR3 sequence reads: CAWSREPGELFF. CDR3 in DNA: TGTGCCTGGAGTAGGGAGCCCGGGGAGCTGTTTTTT. Full variable domain (rest looked up from reference TRBV30 and TRBJ2-2): SQTIHQWPATLVQPVGSPLSLECTVEGTSNPNLYWYRQAAGRGLQLLFYSVGIGQISSEVPQNLSASRPQDRQFILSSKKLLLSDSGFYLCAWSREPGELFFGEGSRLTVL.